Given below is one TCR beta chain in context. Its antigen remains unknown. This table comes from immunoSEQ multiplex PCR, and its TCRdb copy is limited to in-frame clones, with some not included. Among approximately 17,000 clones listed, about 61% were seen once. The CDR3 has 17 residues. The junction had 11 bases not matched to a gene; V was cut back by 5 bases and J by 4 bases. Germline CDR1 and CDR2: SGHVS and FNYEAQ. The sample is drawn from a study of Tregs in tolerant kidney transplant recipients. Study-wide context: Sorting of CD4+CD25+CD127- cells followed 3-day belatacept mixed lymphocyte reactions, sometimes with approximately five-day graft donor restimulation. Sorting used antibodies to exclude donor cells. Study observations and caveats: Activated donor B cell expansion appeared to reveal the most relevant donor-specific TCRbeta repertoire.

The TCR was taken from a human donor in good health. The sample comprised Tregs from blood cultured with allogeneic cells. V and J are TRBV7-6 and TRBJ2-2, with 9 bases lining up with TRBD1. The CDR3 here is CASSPYLTGGITGELFF. The CDR3 nucleotides read TGTGCCAGCAGCCCTTATCTGACAGGGGGAATCACCGGGGAGCTGTTTTTT.